What follows are 21 T cell receptor beta chains derived from one specimen sequenced in a study of OX40 agonist ivuxolimab in advanced cancers. Assay: immunoSEQ multiplex PCR; the TCRdb copy retains only in-frame clones and omits some. The sample lists tens of thousands of clones; around 80% were seen once. The specimen was CD4+ or CD8+ T cells sorted from blood, collected in a trial of the OX40 agonist ivuxolimab. The receptors come from an adult with an advanced solid tumor such as melanoma, head and neck, liver or kidney cancer.

For the CDR3, the DNA is TGTGCCAGCAGCCCCTCGCAGCGTAGGGAGACCCAGTACTTC. It translates to CASSPSQRRETQYF. This chain connects TRBV9 to TRBJ2-5, with D unresolved. V was clipped by 4 bases and J by 5 bases, with 15 bases between them. Germline-derived CDR1 and CDR2 are SGDLS and YYNGEE. The CDR3 is 14 amino acids.

A word on this clone: The same CDR3 arises from other DNA sequences in this sample as well. V usage is TRBV6-1 and J usage is TRBJ2-7, with D possibly being TRBD2 (5 bases). Germline CDR1 and CDR2: MNHNS and SASEGT. V lost 3 bases and J 1 base, leaving 10 bases between the germline ends. This CDR3 is built from 14 residues. The CDR3 nucleotides read TGTGCCAGCAGTGATCGAGGACTTTCCTACGAGCAGTACTTC. Protein: CASSDRGLSYEQYF.

The chain uses TRBV29-1 and TRBJ2-7; D is undetermined. The V and J ends lost 6 bases and 5 bases respectively, with 23 bases between them. Germline CDR1 reads SQVTM; CDR2 reads ANQGSEA. The CDR3 is made up of 15 amino acids. CDR3 DNA sequence: TGCAGCGTCTTTGAGAAGGGCGGAATGAGAGACGAGCAGTACTTC. It encodes CSVFEKGGMRDEQYF.

V and J are TRBV15 and TRBJ1-3; 7 bases align to TRBD1. The CDR3 totals 15 residues. Germline values: CDR1 LNHNV, CDR2 YYDKDF (reference sequence). The V segment lost 5 bases and the J segment 0 bases; nucleotides outside the gene matches: 4. The CDR3 nucleotides read TGTGCCACCAGCCAACAGGGGATCTCTGGAAACACCATATATTTT. It codes for CATSQQGISGNTIYF. The full variable domain, with the rest looked up from reference TRBV15 and TRBJ1-3, is DAMVIQNPRYQVTQFGKPVTLSCSQTLNHNVMYWYQQKSSQAPKLLFHYYDKDFNNEADTPDNFQSRRPNTSFCFLDIRSPGLGDTAMYLCATSQQGISGNTIYFGEGSWLTVV.

This clone appeared a few times. The J gene is TRBJ1-3, the V gene TRBV4-1, with a weak D call TRBD1 (5 bases). Trimming shortened V by 4 bases and J by 1 base, and 8 bases separated the two germline ends. The CDR3 sequence is 14 residues long. Germline V gene sequence: CDR1 MGHRA, CDR2 YSYEKL. CDR3 DNA: TGCGCCAGCAGCCCTCCAGGGTCTGGAAACACCATATATTTT. Its protein is CASSPPGSGNTIYF.

The V call is TRBV6-5, the J call TRBJ1-2, with 7 nucleotides matching TRBD1. Germline lookup yields CDR1 MNHEY and CDR2 SVGAGI. With V trimmed by 7 bases and J by 8 bases, 10 bases remained unmatched. This CDR3 is built from 13 residues. DNA for the CDR3: TGTGCCAGCACCTCCGGGACAGCAAGGGGCTACACCTTC. Amino acid sequence: CASTSGTARGYTF.

This clone came up a few times. The V call is TRBV7-3, the J call TRBJ2-7; 11 nucleotides line up with TRBD2. The V gene's germline CDR1 is SGHTA and CDR2 FQGTGA. V was pared by 5 bases and J by 2 bases, with 20 bases of the junction left unmatched. The CDR3 totals 20 residues. The CDR3 is CASSPLRLAGKWATPYEQYF. DNA of the CDR3: TGTGCCAGCAGCCCCCTGAGACTAGCGGGAAAATGGGCTACGCCCTACGAGCAGTACTTC.

This chain links TRBV18 with TRBJ2-7; D may be TRBD1 or TRBD2 (6 bases each). V shed 2 bases and J shed 3 bases, with 20 bases lying between them. This CDR3 region has 17 residues. The germline gives CDR1 KGHSH, CDR2 LQKENI. The CDR3 region is CASSPDDEGGFVYEQYF. In nucleotides, the CDR3 is TGTGCCAGCTCACCAGATGATGAGGGGGGCTTCGTCTACGAGCAGTACTTC.

The V and J genes are TRBV11-3 and TRBJ2-1; D not resolved. The CDR3 sequence is 15 residues long. Trimming stripped 2 bases from V and 5 bases from J, with 13 bases between. CDR1 and CDR2 (germline): SGHNT, YENEEA. In DNA, the CDR3 is TGTGCCAGCAGCTTATCGTACACTACTCACAATGAGCAGTTCTTC. The encoded protein is CASSLSYTTHNEQFF.

DNA of the CDR3: TGTGCCTGGGCCATTGGGCCCCAGGCAACAGATACGCAGTATTTT. It codes for CAWAIGPQATDTQYF. The chain combines TRBV30 with TRBJ2-3; the D is unclear. The CDR3 length is 15 residues. Germline V lookup: CDR1 GTSNPN, CDR2 SVGIG (reference sequence). The ends were cut back, 5 bases at V and 3 bases at J, with 18 bases in the middle.

This clone was observed a single time. One end of the junction does not line up with germline, which may come from a read error. V gene TRBV13 combines with J gene TRBJ2-7; 9 bases match TRBD1. Per germline, CDR1 PRHDT and CDR2 FYEKMQ (reference sequence). CDR3 length equals 12 residues. The DNA for the CDR3 is TGTGCCAGCAGCTTGTTGTATTGGGACAGGGTCTTC. As protein: CASSLLYWDRVF.

The rearrangement links TRBV11-2 to TRBJ1-6; TRBD1 matches at 10 bases. CDR3 length equals 18 residues. The germline V gene has CDR1 SGHAT and CDR2 FQNNGV. Unmatched junction bases numbered 4, after V lost 2 bases and J lost 0 bases. The CDR3: CASSLRTGGSSYNSPLHF. The CDR3 DNA reads as TGTGCCAGCAGCTTAAGGACAGGGGGGAGCTCCTATAATTCACCCCTCCACTTT.

The sample holds one count of this clone. This CDR3 is also generated by other DNA sequences in the sample. This chain connects TRBV5-4 to TRBJ1-1, with D perhaps TRBD1 (6 bases). Germline V CDR1 and CDR2: SGHNT, YYREEE (reference sequence). V lost 6 bases to trimming and J lost 11 bases, with 26 bases between them. The CDR3 is 15 residues long. DNA of the CDR3: TGTGCCAGCACCTCACGGGACACCAGGGGTATGGAGGCTTTCTTT. Its protein is CASTSRDTRGMEAFF.

CDR3 residues: CASSLGVAPQETQYF. Written as DNA, the CDR3 is TGCGCCAGCAGCTTGGGAGTGGCCCCCCAAGAGACCCAGTACTTC. The rearrangement joins TRBV5-1 to TRBJ2-5, with no clear D. Per the germline V gene, CDR1 is SGHRS and CDR2 is YFSETQ. This CDR3 has 15 amino acids. V lost 0 bases and J lost 1, with 10 bases in between.

The chain couples TRBV28 to TRBJ2-3; possibly TRBD2 for D (5 bases). Trimming removed 4 bases at V and 8 bases at J, with 13 bases between. CDR3 length equals 13 residues. Germline V CDR1 and CDR2: MDHEN, SYDVKM. The CDR3: CASSYPLRATQYF. CDR3 nucleotides: TGTGCCAGCAGTTACCCGTTGAGGGCTACGCAGTATTTT.

This clone appeared many times. Additional DNA sequences in this sample encode the identical CDR3. The chain combines TRBV2 with TRBJ1-2; D may be TRBD1 (6 bases). The germline V and J ends were trimmed by 4 bases and 4 bases, with 10 bases remaining between them. CDR1 SNHLY and CDR2 FYNNEI come from the germline V gene. There are 13 residues in the CDR3. CDR3 in amino acids: CASSVDRLYGYTF. CDR3 DNA sequence: TGTGCCAGCAGTGTTGACAGGCTCTATGGCTACACCTTC.

This chain uses TRBV29-1 with TRBJ2-2, with TRBD2 as a possible D gene (6 bases). CDR3 size: 15 residues. Germline CDR1 reads SQVTM; CDR2 reads ANQGSEA. V lost 4 bases to trimming and J lost 0 bases, with 12 bases between them. The CDR3 spells CSVVTGSSNTGELFF. The CDR3 nucleotides read TGCAGCGTTGTTACCGGGAGTTCGAACACCGGGGAGCTGTTTTTT.

Details on this clone: This sample also contains other DNA sequences that code for the same CDR3. This rearrangement joins TRBV5-4 to TRBJ2-5; TRBD2 agrees at 12 bases. The CDR3 runs to 14 residues. CDR1 is SGHNT and CDR2 is YYREEE in the germline V gene (reference sequence). The ends lost 4 bases at V and 2 bases at J; junction bases unmatched: 0. DNA of the CDR3: TGTGCCAGCAGCCTAGCGGGGGGGCAAGAGACCCAGTACTTC. Translated: CASSLAGGQETQYF.

A single count supports this clone. The genes are TRBV19 and TRBJ1-3; perhaps TRBD1 as D (5 bases). CDR3 length equals 14 residues. Trimming shortened V by 8 bases and J by 0 bases, and 11 bases separated the two germline ends. CDR1 and CDR2 (germline): LNHDA, SQIVND (reference sequence). The CDR3 protein is CASFPGPSGNTIYF. CDR3 DNA sequence: TGTGCCAGTTTCCCAGGGCCCTCTGGAAACACCATATATTTT.

The chain combines TRBV6-5 with TRBJ1-2, with D possibly matching TRBD1 (5 bases). The CDR3 is made up of 16 amino acids. In germline, CDR1 is MNHEY, CDR2 SVGAGI. The germline V and J ends were trimmed by 4 bases and 4 bases, with 19 bases remaining between them. The CDR3 DNA sequence: TGTGCCAGCAGTTCTTTAAGTGAAACAGGAGGCTATGGCTACACCTTC. Encoded protein: CASSSLSETGGYGYTF.

The rearrangement links TRBV29-1 to TRBJ2-5; 12 bases agree with TRBD2. The CDR3 covers 18 residues. Germline CDR1 is SQVTM and CDR2 is ANQGSEA. V lost 2 bases and J lost 5; bases outside the gene matches: 15. For the CDR3, the DNA is TGCAGCGTTGAATTTTGGAAAACAGCGGGACTAGCGGGTGAGACCCAGTACTTC. Translation: CSVEFWKTAGLAGETQYF.